These 15 T cell receptor beta chains share one sample of origin, sequenced in a study of blood T cell repertoires in COVID-19. Sequencing used immunoSEQ multiplex PCR; TCRdb keeps in-frame clones, though not all of them. The table has about 230,000 clones, over 75% seen once. The sequenced material came from peripheral blood. The receptors stem from a man aged 50 to 59 with COVID-19, enrolled during active disease.

The chain has TRBV7-9 and TRBJ2-2; the D gene is possibly TRBD2 (5 bases). Germline assignment: CDR1 SEHNR and CDR2 FQNEAQ (reference sequence). With 4 bases removed from V and 4 bases from J, the gap between germline ends came to 13 bases. This CDR3 is 15 amino acids long. CDR3 nucleotides: TGTGCCAGCAGCTCGGGCCTGGCGGGCACCGGGGAGCTGTTTTTT. Protein product: CASSSGLAGTGELFF.

In this sample, this clone turned up once. V is TRBV10-3 and J is TRBJ1-1; a weak D match, TRBD1 (6 bases). The V gene lost 6 bases and the J gene lost 1 base, with 12 bases spanning the gap. The CDR3 spans 14 residues. Germline V gene data show CDR1 as ENHRY and CDR2 as SYGVKD. In nucleotides, the CDR3 is TGTGCCATCAGCGCAGGGGCGACGAACACTGAAGCTTTCTTT. Protein product: CAISAGATNTEAFF.

V gene TRBV7-2 combines with J gene TRBJ2-5, with 9 bases identical to TRBD2. CDR1 is SGHTA and CDR2 is FQGNSA in the germline V gene. V lost 1 base and J lost 5; bases outside the gene matches: 14. CDR3 length equals 18 residues. The CDR3 DNA is TGTGCCAGCAGCTTAGTCATCATGGTCGGCGGGGGGGAGGAGACCCAGTACTTC. Translated, it gives CASSLVIMVGGGEETQYF.

This chain links TRBV5-6 with TRBJ1-6, with unresolved D. The CDR3 contains 15 residues. V was shortened by 7 bases and J by 0 bases, with 11 bases between the two germline ends. Germline CDR1 SGHDT, CDR2 YYEEEE. CDR3 in amino acids: CASFPSDSYNSPLHF. Written as DNA, the CDR3 is TGTGCCAGCTTCCCCAGCGACTCCTATAATTCACCCCTCCACTTT.

The rearrangement joins TRBV5-5 to TRBJ2-7; 10 bases line up with TRBD2. The CDR3 consists of 14 residues. CDR1 is SGHKS and CDR2 is YYEKEE in the germline V gene (reference sequence). The trim removed 0 bases at V and 6 bases at J, leaving 3 bases unmatched. CDR3 bases: TGTGCCAGCAGCTTGGGAGCGGGAGGGCTCGAGCAGTACTTC. This gives the protein CASSLGAGGLEQYF.

CDR3 coding DNA: TGTGCCAGTAGTAAGGGACTAGCGCCGATAATGGCCGGGGAGCTGTTTTTT. Translating it yields CASSKGLAPIMAGELFF. The chain uses TRBV19 and TRBJ2-2; 10 bases fit TRBD2. This CDR3 contains 17 residues. V trimming: 4 bases; J trimming: 6 bases; junction bases outside the gene matches: 11. Germline V gene data show CDR1 as LNHDA and CDR2 as SQIVND (reference sequence).

The chain carries TRBV10-3 and TRBJ2-1; TRBD2 is a possible D gene (5 bases). Trimming took 3 bases from V and 4 from J, leaving 13 bases between them. There are 15 residues in the CDR3. Germline CDR1 reads ENHRY; CDR2 reads SYGVKD. The CDR3 region is CAISELGDGYNEQFF. Written as DNA, the CDR3 is TGTGCCATCAGTGAACTAGGAGACGGATACAATGAGCAGTTCTTC.

The V and J genes are TRBV20-1 and TRBJ1-2; tentatively, D is TRBD1 (6 bases). Germline lookup yields CDR1 DFQATT and CDR2 SNEGSKA (reference sequence). V lost 6 bases, J lost 4 bases, and 15 bases lay in between. This CDR3 is built from 13 residues. The CDR3 sequence is CSASTGGPYGYTF. CDR3 coding DNA: TGCAGTGCAAGTACGGGGGGCCCCTATGGCTACACCTTC.

The chain uses TRBV6-6 and TRBJ1-6, with TRBD1 matching over 9 bases. Looked up from germline, CDR1 is MNHNY and CDR2 is SVGAGI (reference sequence). The trim removed 5 bases at V and 5 bases at J, leaving 4 bases unmatched. There are 15 residues in the CDR3. The CDR3 loop is CASSRGTGNNSPLHF. CDR3 sequence (DNA): TGTGCCAGCAGTCGGGGGACAGGGAATAATTCACCCCTCCACTTT.

The chain carries TRBV19 and TRBJ2-5; 7 bases agree with TRBD1. This CDR3 comprises 16 residues. The V gene end was trimmed by 2 bases and the J gene end by 2 bases; junction bases not matched to a gene: 8. Germline V gene lookup returns CDR1 LNHDA and CDR2 SQIVND (reference sequence). For the CDR3, the DNA is TGTGCCAGTAGTATAACTAGGACAGGATTGCAAGAGACCCAGTACTTC. Encoded protein: CASSITRTGLQETQYF.

The chain employs TRBV19 and TRBJ2-7, with a possible D match to TRBD1 (5 bases). V dropped 6 bases and J dropped 1 base, with 10 bases sitting between them. Looked up from germline, CDR1 is LNHDA and CDR2 is SQIVND (reference sequence). The CDR3 consists of 13 residues. CDR3 bases: TGTGCCAGTAGGGAGCAGGGATCCTACGAGCAGTACTTC. It codes for CASREQGSYEQYF.

The chain links TRBV6-5 to TRBJ2-3, with 7 bases lining up with TRBD1. This CDR3 is built from 12 residues. The V gene's germline CDR1 is MNHEY and CDR2 SVGAGI. J lost 2 bases, V lost 7 bases, and 0 bases had no gene match. The CDR3 is CASKGATDTQYF. CDR3 coding DNA: TGTGCCAGCAAGGGGGCCACAGATACGCAGTATTTT.

The chain recombines TRBV6-5 with TRBJ2-6, with D possibly TRBD2 on 5 matching bases. The V end was cut by 6 bases, the J end by 0 bases, with 9 bases between. Per germline, CDR1 MNHEY and CDR2 SVGAGI. The CDR3 is made up of 15 amino acids. CDR3: CASRDSSSGANVLTF. CDR3 nucleotide sequence: TGTGCCAGCAGGGACTCCAGCTCTGGGGCCAACGTCCTGACTTTC.

The gene calls are TRBV9 and TRBJ2-5; 12 bases align to TRBD2. The germline CDR1 and CDR2 sequences are SGDLS and YYNGEE. The CDR3 spans 14 residues. V lost 3 bases, J lost 5 bases, and 2 bases stayed unmatched. CDR3 in amino acids: CASSAGLAGETQYF. Here the CDR3 DNA reads TGTGCCAGCAGCGCCGGACTAGCGGGGGAGACCCAGTACTTC.

The CDR3 loop is CASSSGTSGRDEQYF. In DNA form, the CDR3 reads TGTGCCAGCAGCTCCGGGACTAGCGGGAGGGACGAGCAGTACTTC. The genes are TRBV5-6 and TRBJ2-7, with TRBD2 matching 16 bases. Losses at the gene ends were 3 bases for V and 5 bases for J; bases not matched to a gene: 2. The CDR3 has 15 amino acids. The germline CDR1 and CDR2 sequences are SGHDT and YYEEEE.